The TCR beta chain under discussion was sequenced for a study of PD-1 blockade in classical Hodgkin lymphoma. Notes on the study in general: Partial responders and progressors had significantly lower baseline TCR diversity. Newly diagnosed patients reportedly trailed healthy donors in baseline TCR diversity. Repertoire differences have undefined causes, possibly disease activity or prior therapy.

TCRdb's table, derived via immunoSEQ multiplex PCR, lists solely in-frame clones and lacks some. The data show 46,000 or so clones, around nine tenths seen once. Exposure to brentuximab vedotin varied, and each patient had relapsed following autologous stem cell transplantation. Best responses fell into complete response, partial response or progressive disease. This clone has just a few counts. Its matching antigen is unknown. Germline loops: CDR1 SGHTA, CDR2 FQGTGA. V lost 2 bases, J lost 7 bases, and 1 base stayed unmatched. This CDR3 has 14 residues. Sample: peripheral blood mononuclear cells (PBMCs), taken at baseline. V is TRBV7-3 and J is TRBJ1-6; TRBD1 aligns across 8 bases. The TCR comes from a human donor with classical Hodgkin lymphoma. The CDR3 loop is CASSLQGANSPLHF. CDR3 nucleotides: TGTGCCAGCAGCTTACAGGGGGCGAATTCACCCCTCCACTTT.